A selection of T cell receptor beta chains follows, all from one sample in a study of T cells in Graves' hyperthyroidism and ophthalmopathy. TCRdb reanalysed the multiplex PCR reads using MiXCR and keeps one entry per CDR3 protein. The table records 490,000 or so distinct CDR3 sequences, just under 20% of them present only once. The sequencing input was blood. These receptors were obtained from a man between 35 and 55 years old with Graves' ophthalmopathy. Each CDR3 is given with its conserved first and last residue. A D gene is named only where the DNA matches it firmly. Not every row has a clone size; where given, it reads once, few, many or a size class.

CDR3 length	V gene	D gene	J gene	clone size	CDR3 DNA	CDR3 protein
14	TRBV5-5	NA	TRBJ1-5	NA	TGTGCCAGCAGCTGGAGGGGCCTGGGGCAGCCCCAGCATTTT	CASSWRGLGQPQHF
13	TRBV20-1	NA	TRBJ2-5	NA	TGCAGTGCCCCAGGGCATTGGCAAGAGACCCAGTACTTC	CSAPGHWQETQYF
13	TRBV10-3	NA	TRBJ1-5	few	TGTGCCACCCGACCTCAGGAGGCTCAGCCCCAGCATTTT	CATRPQEAQPQHF
14	TRBV7-2	NA	TRBJ2-5	few	TGTGCCAGCAGCTTTAGGGGGGGCCGGGAGACCCAGTACTTC	CASSFRGGRETQYF
13	TRBV4-1	NA	TRBJ2-5	few	TGCGCCAGCAGCCTTACACTAGGCGAGACCCAGTACTTC	CASSLTLGETQYF
18	TRBV27	TRBD2	TRBJ2-3	many	TGTGCCAGCAGTCCGCGGCCAACTCTAGCGGGAGGAACAGATACGCAGTATTTT	CASSPRPTLAGGTDTQYF
15	TRBV5-1	NA	TRBJ2-2	few	TGCGCCAGCAGCAGTGTGGAGGGGGGCACCGGGGAGCTGTTTTTT	CASSSVEGGTGELFF
14	TRBV10-3	NA	TRBJ2-7	NA	TGTGCCATCAGTGAAGGGCAGGGGTCCTACGAGCAGTACTTC	CAISEGQGSYEQYF
14	TRBV7-2	TRBD1	TRBJ2-5	NA	TGTGCCACCAGTGATTACCGGGACAGAGAGACCCAGTACTTC	CATSDYRDRETQYF
18	TRBV6-1	NA	TRBJ2-1	few	TGTGCCAGCAGCAAAGGGACGGGGAGCACCAGCTCCTACAATGAGCAGTTCTTC	CASSKGTGSTSSYNEQFF
14	TRBV28	NA	TRBJ1-1	few	TGTGCCAGCAGTTTCTGGCAGTCCGCCACTGAAGCTTTCTTT	CASSFWQSATEAFF
15	TRBV15	TRBD2	TRBJ2-1	few	TGTGCCACCTCGCGGGTAGCGGGGGAACACAATGAGCAGTTCTTC	CATSRVAGEHNEQFF
15	TRBV11-2	TRBD2	TRBJ2-1	many	TGTGCCAGCAGCTTTGGTCGGGGGGGGGACAATGAGCAGTTCTTC	CASSFGRGGDNEQFF
14	TRBV20-1	TRBD2	TRBJ2-2	few	TGCAGTGCTAGACTAGCGGACTTTACCGGGGAGCTGTTTTTT	CSARLADFTGELFF
14	TRBV30	NA	TRBJ1-5	many	TGTGCCTGGAGTCGTGGGCAGAGGGATCAGCCCCAGCATTTT	CAWSRGQRDQPQHF
13	TRBV18	NA	TRBJ2-5	many	TGTGCCAGCTCACCCTATGGGGCGGAGACCCAGTACTTC	CASSPYGAETQYF
13	TRBV20-1	NA	TRBJ2-3	few	TGCAGTGCACCCTCTAGCGTTACAGATACGCAGTATTTT	CSAPSSVTDTQYF
12	TRBV28	NA	TRBJ2-7	many	TGTGCCAGCACTTCCGGAGGGTACGAGCAGTACTTC	CASTSGGYEQYF